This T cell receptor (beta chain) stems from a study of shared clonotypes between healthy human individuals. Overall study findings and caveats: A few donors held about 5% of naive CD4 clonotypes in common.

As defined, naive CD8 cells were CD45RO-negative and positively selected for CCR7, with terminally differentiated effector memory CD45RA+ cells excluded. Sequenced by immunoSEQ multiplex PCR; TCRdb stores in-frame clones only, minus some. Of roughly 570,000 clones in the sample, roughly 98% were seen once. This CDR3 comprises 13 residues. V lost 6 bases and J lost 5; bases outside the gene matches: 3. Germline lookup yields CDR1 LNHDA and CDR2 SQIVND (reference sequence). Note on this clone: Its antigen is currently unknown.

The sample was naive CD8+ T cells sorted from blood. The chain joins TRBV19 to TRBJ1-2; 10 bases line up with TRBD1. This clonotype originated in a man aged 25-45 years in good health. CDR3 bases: TGTGCCAGTAGGGGACAGGGGAAATATGGCTACACCTTC. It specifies CASRGQGKYGYTF.